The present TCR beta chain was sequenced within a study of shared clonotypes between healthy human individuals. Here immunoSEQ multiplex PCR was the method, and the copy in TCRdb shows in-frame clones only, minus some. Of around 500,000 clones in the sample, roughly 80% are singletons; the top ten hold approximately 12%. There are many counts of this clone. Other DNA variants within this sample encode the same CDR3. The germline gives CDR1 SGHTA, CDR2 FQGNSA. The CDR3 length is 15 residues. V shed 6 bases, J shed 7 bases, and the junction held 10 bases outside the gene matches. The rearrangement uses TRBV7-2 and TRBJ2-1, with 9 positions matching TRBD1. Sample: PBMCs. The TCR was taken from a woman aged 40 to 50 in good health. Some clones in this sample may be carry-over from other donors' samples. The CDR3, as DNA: TGTGCCAGCAGTTATCCGGGACAGGGTAGGAATGAGCAGTTCTTC. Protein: CASSYPGQGRNEQFF.